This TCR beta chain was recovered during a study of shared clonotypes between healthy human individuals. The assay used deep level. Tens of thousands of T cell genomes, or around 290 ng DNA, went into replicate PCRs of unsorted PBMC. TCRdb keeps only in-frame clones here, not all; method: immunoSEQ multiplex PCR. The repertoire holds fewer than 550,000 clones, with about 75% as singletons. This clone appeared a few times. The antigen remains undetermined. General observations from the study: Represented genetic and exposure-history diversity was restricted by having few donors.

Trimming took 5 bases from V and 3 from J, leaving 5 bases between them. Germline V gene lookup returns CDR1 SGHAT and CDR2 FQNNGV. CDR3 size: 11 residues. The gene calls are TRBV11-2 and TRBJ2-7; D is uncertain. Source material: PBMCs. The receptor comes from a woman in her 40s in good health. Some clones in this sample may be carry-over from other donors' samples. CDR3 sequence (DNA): TGTGCCAGCAGCCCCCTCTACGAGCAGTACTTC. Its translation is CASSPLYEQYF.